The sequence of this T cell receptor beta chain was determined in a study of T cell responses to AZD1222 COVID-19 vaccine. Study findings and constraints: The peak T cell response came first, and repertoires were sampled only after it. Vaccine-associated CD4 TCRs spanned spike, dominant at 160-218 and 743-854. Increased Spike-specific TCR breadth and depth were observed after two AZD1222 doses. There were mostly white British donors and more females than males, and clonal diversity was possibly underestimated.

The germline CDR1 and CDR2 sequences are SGHKS and YYEKEE (reference sequence). V was cut by 0 bases and J by 4 bases, with 13 bases left in between. This CDR3 has 15 amino acids. As to this clone: Antigen: not known.

Measured with immunoSEQ multiplex PCR; TCRdb has only the in-frame clones, and not every one. The table records approximately 100,000 clones, approximately 88% of them present only once. This receptor was taken from an adult in good health. Sequenced material: peripheral blood, taken on day 0 of AZD1222 vaccination. V usage is TRBV5-5 and J usage is TRBJ1-1; TRBD1 might be the D (5 bases). DNA for the CDR3: TGTGCCAGCAGCTTGGCGCGGGGGTCGGGCACTGAAGCTTTCTTT. It translates to CASSLARGSGTEAFF.